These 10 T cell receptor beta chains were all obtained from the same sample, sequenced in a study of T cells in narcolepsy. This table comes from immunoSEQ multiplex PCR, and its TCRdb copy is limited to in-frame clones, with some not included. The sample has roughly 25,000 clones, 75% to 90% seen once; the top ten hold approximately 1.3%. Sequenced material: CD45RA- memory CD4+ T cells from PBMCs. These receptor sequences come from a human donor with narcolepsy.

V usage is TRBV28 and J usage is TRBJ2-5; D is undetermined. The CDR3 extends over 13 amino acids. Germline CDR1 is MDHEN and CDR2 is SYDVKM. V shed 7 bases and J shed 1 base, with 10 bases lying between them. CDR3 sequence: CASTTPGQETQYF. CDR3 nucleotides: TGTGCCAGCACTACACCGGGCCAAGAGACCCAGTACTTC.

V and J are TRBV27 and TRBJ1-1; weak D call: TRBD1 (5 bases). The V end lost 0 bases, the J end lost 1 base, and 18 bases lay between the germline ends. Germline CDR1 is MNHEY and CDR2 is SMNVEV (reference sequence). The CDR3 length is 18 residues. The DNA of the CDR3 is TGTGCCAGCAGTTTATCGTGGGTCAGGGCCATCGAGAACACTGAAGCTTTCTTT. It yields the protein CASSLSWVRAIENTEAFF.

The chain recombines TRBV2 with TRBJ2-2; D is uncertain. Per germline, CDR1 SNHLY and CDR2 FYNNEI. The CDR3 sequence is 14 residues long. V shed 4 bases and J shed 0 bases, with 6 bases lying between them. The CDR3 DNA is TGTGCCAGCAGTGTTAGCCCGAACACCGGGGAGCTGTTTTTT. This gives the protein CASSVSPNTGELFF.

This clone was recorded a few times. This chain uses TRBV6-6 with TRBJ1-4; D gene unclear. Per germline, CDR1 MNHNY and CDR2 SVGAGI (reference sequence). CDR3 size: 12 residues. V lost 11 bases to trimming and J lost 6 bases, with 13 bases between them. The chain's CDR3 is CAATRRDEKLFF. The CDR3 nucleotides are TGTGCCGCAACTCGGAGAGATGAAAAACTGTTTTTT.

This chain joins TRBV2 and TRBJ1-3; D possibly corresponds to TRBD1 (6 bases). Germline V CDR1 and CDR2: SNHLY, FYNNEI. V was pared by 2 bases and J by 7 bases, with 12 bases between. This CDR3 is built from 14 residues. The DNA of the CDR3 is TGTGCCAGCAGTGAAATCAGGGGCAGGAACACCATATATTTT. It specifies CASSEIRGRNTIYF. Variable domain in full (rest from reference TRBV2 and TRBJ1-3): EPEVTQTPSHQVTQMGQEVILRCVPISNHLYFYWYRQILGQKVEFLVSFYNNEISEKSEIFDDQFSVERPDGSNFTLKIRSTKLEDSAMYFCASSEIRGRNTIYFGEGSWLTVV.

For the CDR3, the DNA is TGTGCCAGCAGTTACTCGTATGGAGAAAACTATGGCTACACCTTC. It codes for CASSYSYGENYGYTF. The chain is built from TRBV6-5 and TRBJ1-2; D gene ambiguous. Trimming took off 0 bases at V and 2 bases at J, with 10 bases between the two ends. The CDR3 has 15 amino acids. From germline, CDR1 is MNHEY and CDR2 SVGAGI.

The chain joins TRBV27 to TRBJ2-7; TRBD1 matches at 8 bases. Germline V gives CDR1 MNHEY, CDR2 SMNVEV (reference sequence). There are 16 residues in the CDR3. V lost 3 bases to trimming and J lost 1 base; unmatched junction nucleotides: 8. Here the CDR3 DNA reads TGTGCCAGCAGTTTCCGTCGGACAGGGAGATCCTACGAGCAGTACTTC. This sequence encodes CASSFRRTGRSYEQYF.

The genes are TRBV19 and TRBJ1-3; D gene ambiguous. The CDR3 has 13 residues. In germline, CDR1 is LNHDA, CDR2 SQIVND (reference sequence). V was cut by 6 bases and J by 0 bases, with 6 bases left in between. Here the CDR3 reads CASRASSGNTIYF. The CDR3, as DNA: TGTGCCAGTAGAGCGAGCTCTGGAAACACCATATATTTT.

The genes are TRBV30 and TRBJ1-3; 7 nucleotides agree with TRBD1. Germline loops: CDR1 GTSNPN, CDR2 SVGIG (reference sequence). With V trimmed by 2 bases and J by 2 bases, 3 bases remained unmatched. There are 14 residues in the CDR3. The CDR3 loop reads CAWSNRGTGNTIYF. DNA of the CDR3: TGTGCCTGGAGTAACAGGGGAACTGGAAACACCATATATTTT.

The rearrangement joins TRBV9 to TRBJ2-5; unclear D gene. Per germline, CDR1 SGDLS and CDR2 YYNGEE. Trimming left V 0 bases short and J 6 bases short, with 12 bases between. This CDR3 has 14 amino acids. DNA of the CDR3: TGTGCCAGCAGCGTAGATAGTCCCGCCAAGACCCAGTACTTC. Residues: CASSVDSPAKTQYF.